This TCR beta chain was recovered during a study of vaccination effects on CD4 cells after COVID-19. Study context: The study sampled three convalescent patients both early and late after vaccination. Post-vaccine samples followed the second dose by a median of 72 days.

Trimming removed 4 bases from V and 6 bases from J; junction bases left unmatched: 7. The CDR3 runs to 15 residues. Looked up from germline, CDR1 is SGHDT and CDR2 is YYEEEE. The data were produced by immunoSEQ multiplex PCR, yet TCRdb's version contains in-frame clones alone and is incomplete. The table includes about 44,000 clones, over 65% detected once. Note on this clone: Its antigen remains unidentified.

On roughly day 10 of culture, CD4+ T cells were separated out. The person had PCR-confirmed SARS-CoV-2 infection between March and December 2020. Everyone in the study got two shots of either the BNT162b2 or mRNA-1273 vaccine. This clonotype was obtained from a human donor who had a prior SARS-CoV-2 infection. V is TRBV5-6 and J is TRBJ1-6; 7 bases fit TRBD1. This specimen consisted of CD4+ T cells from PBMCs cultured without peptide, obtained after COVID-19 vaccination. The CDR3 spells CASSGGQLSNSPLHF. The CDR3 nucleotides read TGTGCCAGCAGCGGGGGACAGCTAAGTAATTCACCCCTCCACTTT.